This T cell receptor beta chain was recovered during a study of response to subunit inactivated influenza vaccine. Using its own MiXCR run on the RT-PCR reads, TCRdb lists one record per CDR3 protein. Of around 500,000 distinct CDR3 sequences in the sample, roughly 9.8% were seen once. V lost 2 bases and J lost 0, with 7 bases in between. The CDR3 is 14 residues long. Germline V gives CDR1 SGHRS, CDR2 YFSETQ. The sequence was obtained from a man aged 50 or older who received an inactivated influenza vaccine. The chain couples TRBV5-1 to TRBJ2-3; no reliable D call. The starting material was PBMCs from blood, obtained roughly 45 days after vaccination. CDR3 loop: CASSFLLSTDTQYF. The CDR3 DNA follows: TGCGCCAGCAGCTTTCTACTCAGCACAGATACGCAGTATTTT.